The rows below give T cell receptor beta chains drawn from one sample of a study of cytotoxic CD8 clonotypes in ibrutinib-treated CLL. Repertoires were generated with immunoSEQ multiplex PCR, while TCRdb's copy carries only in-frame clones and drops some. The sample has around 70,000 clones; about nine tenths are singletons. Source: PBMCs, taken after 12 months of ibrutinib treatment. The source of these receptors is a human donor with chronic lymphocytic leukemia. Each CDR3 is given with its conserved first and last residue. The D gene is left open where the match is weak. A row's size may be missing; if present it is once, few, many or a size class.

j_call clone_size v_call d_call cdr3_aa cdr3_nt
TRBJ2-6 NA TRBV13 NA CASSLAVRKYPSGANVLTF TGTGCCAGCAGCTTAGCGGTCAGAAAGTACCCTAGTGGGGCCAACGTCCTGACTTTC
TRBJ2-5 NA TRBV18 NA CASSLQKGTGMSQYF TGTGCCAGCTCCCTTCAAAAAGGCACAGGGATGTCCCAGTACTTC
TRBJ2-3 NA TRBV9 NA CASSKIGTTDTQYF TGTGCCAGCAGCAAGATAGGGACCACAGATACGCAGTATTTT
TRBJ2-1 NA TRBV5-4 NA CASSTMGLVFEQFF TGTGCCAGCAGCACTATGGGGCTGGTGTTTGAGCAGTTCTTC
TRBJ1-2 NA TRBV19 TRBD1 CASRPTGDRLYGYTF TGTGCCAGTAGGCCGACAGGGGACCGCCTCTATGGCTACACCTTC
TRBJ2-7 few TRBV10-3 NA CAISESNLTYEQYF TGTGCCATCAGTGAGTCAAATTTGACCTACGAGCAGTACTTC
TRBJ2-3 NA TRBV7-9 TRBD2 CASSARAGTRDTQYF TGTGCCAGCAGCGCGAGGGCCGGGACTAGAGATACGCAGTATTTT
TRBJ1-2 NA TRBV10-3 TRBD1 CAISESMGQGIYGYTF TGTGCCATCAGTGAGTCGATGGGACAGGGGATCTATGGCTACACCTTC
TRBJ2-6 NA TRBV6-5 NA CASSYSRDSGANVLTF TGTGCCAGCAGTTACTCTAGGGACTCTGGGGCCAACGTCCTGACTTTC
TRBJ2-3 NA TRBV7-7 TRBD2 CASSFSGATDTQYF TGTGCCAGCAGCTTTAGCGGGGCCACAGATACGCAGTATTTT
TRBJ2-7 once TRBV9 TRBD2 CASSESGLAGVHEQYF TGTGCCAGCAGCGAAAGCGGACTAGCGGGAGTCCACGAGCAGTACTTC
TRBJ2-2 NA TRBV19 TRBD1 CASRIRDRGPGELFF TGTGCCAGTAGGATCCGGGACAGGGGGCCCGGGGAGCTGTTTTTT
TRBJ1-2 NA TRBV19 NA CASSIRTKAGGLNYGYTF TGTGCCAGTAGTATCCGAACGAAAGCCGGGGGCTTAAACTATGGCTACACCTTC
TRBJ2-2 NA TRBV7-3 NA CASSLSLGNTGELFF TGTGCCAGCAGCTTATCCCTAGGAAACACCGGGGAGCTGTTTTTT
TRBJ2-1 few TRBV4-1 NA CASRPPNTPYNEQFF TGCGCCAGCCGCCCGCCTAACACCCCCTACAATGAGCAGTTCTTC